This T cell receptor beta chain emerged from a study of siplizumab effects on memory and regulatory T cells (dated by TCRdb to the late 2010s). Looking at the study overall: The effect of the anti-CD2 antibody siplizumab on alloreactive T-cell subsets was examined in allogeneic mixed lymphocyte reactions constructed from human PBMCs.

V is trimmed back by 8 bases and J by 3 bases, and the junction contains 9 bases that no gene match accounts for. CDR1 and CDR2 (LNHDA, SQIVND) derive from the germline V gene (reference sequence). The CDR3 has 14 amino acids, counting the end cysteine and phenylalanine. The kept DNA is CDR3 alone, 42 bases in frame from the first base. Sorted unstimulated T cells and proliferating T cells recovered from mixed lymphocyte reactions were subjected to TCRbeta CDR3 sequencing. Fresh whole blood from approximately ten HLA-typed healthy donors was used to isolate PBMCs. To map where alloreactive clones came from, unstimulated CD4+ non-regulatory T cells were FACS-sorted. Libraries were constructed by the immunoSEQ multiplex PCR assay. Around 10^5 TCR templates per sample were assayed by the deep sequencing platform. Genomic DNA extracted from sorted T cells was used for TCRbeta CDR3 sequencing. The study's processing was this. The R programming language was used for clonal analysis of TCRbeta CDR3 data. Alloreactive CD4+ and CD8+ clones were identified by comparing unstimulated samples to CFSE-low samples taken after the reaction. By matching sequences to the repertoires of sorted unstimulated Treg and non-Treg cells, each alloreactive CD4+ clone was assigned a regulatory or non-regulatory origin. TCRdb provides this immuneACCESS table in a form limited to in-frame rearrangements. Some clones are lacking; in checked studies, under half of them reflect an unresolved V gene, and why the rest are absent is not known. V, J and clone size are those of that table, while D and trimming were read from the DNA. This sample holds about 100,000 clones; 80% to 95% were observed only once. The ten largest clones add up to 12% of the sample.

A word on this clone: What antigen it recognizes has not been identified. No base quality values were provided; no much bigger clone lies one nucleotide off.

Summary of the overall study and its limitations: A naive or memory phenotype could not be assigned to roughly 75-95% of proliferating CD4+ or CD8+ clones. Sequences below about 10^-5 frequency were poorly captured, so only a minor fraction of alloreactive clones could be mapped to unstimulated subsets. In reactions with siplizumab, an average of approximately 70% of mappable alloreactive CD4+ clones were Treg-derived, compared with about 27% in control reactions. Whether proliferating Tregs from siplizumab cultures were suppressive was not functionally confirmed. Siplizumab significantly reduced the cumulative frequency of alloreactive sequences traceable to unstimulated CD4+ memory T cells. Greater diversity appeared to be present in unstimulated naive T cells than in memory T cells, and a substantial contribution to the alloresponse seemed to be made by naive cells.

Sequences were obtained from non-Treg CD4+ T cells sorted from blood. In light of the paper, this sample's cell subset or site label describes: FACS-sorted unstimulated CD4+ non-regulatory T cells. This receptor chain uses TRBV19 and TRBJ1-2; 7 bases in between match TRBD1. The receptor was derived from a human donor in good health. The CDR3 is CASALLGTDYGYTF. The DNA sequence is TGTGCCAGTGCCCTTCTTGGGACAGACTATGGCTACACCTTC.